This passage covers 11 T cell receptor beta chains from one sample sequenced in a study of cytomegalovirus exposure and HLA in healthy donors. The study ran its PCR with 60 Vbeta and 13 Jbeta primers. Measured with immunoSEQ multiplex PCR; TCRdb has only the in-frame clones, and not every one. The sample records fewer than 200,000 clones, roughly 84% being singletons. Material: PBMCs. The receptor set was obtained from a girl in the first two years of life in good health and CMV-seronegative.

The gene calls are TRBV6-1 and TRBJ2-1, with 9 bases matching TRBD2. The CDR3 consists of 13 residues. Germline CDR1 and CDR2: MNHNS and SASEGT. Unmatched junction bases numbered 7, after V lost 11 bases and J lost 5 bases. The CDR3 DNA is TGTGCCGTCGTCCAGCGGGGGGACAATGAGCAGTTCTTC. It yields the protein CAVVQRGDNEQFF.

V and J are TRBV11-2 and TRBJ1-6; D is perhaps TRBD1 (5 bases). CDR1 is SGHAT, CDR2 FQNNGV, per germline. Trimming cost V 0 bases and J 3 bases, with 12 bases left between them. This CDR3 has 17 residues. This CDR3 is CASSLDRGGVYNSPLHF. CDR3 DNA sequence: TGTGCCAGCAGCTTAGATAGGGGCGGGGTCTATAATTCACCCCTCCACTTT.

Only one count was recorded for this clone. This sequence joins TRBV20-1 and TRBJ2-5; D call uncertain. V lost 6 bases and J lost 5, with 10 bases in between. This CDR3 has 11 residues. CDR1 is DFQATT, CDR2 SNEGSKA, per germline (reference sequence). CDR3 in amino acids: CSARPRETQYF. The CDR3 DNA reads TGCAGTGCGCGCCCGAGGGAGACCCAGTACTTC.

CDR3 protein: CAAQRGGGLNIQYF. As DNA, the CDR3 is TGCGCCGCGCAGAGGGGAGGGGGGTTGAACATTCAGTACTTC. The rearrangement joins TRBV5-1 to TRBJ2-4; possible D gene TRBD2, 7 bases. The germline gives CDR1 SGHRS, CDR2 YFSETQ. Trimming took off 10 bases at V and 7 bases at J, with 21 bases between the two ends. CDR3 length: 14 amino acids.

The rearrangement links TRBV5-1 to TRBJ1-2; 10 bases match TRBD1. The germline V gene has CDR1 SGHRS and CDR2 YFSETQ. The CDR3 totals 14 residues. With V trimmed by 0 bases and J by 8 bases, 4 bases remained unmatched. CDR3 residues: CASSLGGTGDGYTF. The CDR3 DNA sequence: TGCGCCAGCAGCTTGGGGGGGACAGGGGACGGCTACACCTTC.

This sequence joins TRBV4-1 and TRBJ2-1; D might be TRBD1 (5 bases). This CDR3 contains 13 residues. The germline gives CDR1 MGHRA, CDR2 YSYEKL. The germline V and J ends were trimmed by 0 bases and 9 bases, with 9 bases remaining between them. For the CDR3, the DNA is TGCGCCAGCAGCCAAGATAGTGGGGCTGAGCAGTTCTTC. The encoded protein is CASSQDSGAEQFF.

V gene TRBV5-1 combines with J gene TRBJ2-5, with a tentative D call TRBD1 (6 bases). This CDR3 is built from 13 residues. Trimming removed 4 bases at V and 2 bases at J, with 9 bases between. Germline V gives CDR1 SGHRS, CDR2 YFSETQ. The CDR3, as DNA: TGCGCCAGCAGCCCGGGACATCAAGAGACCCAGTACTTC. It encodes CASSPGHQETQYF.

The chain uses TRBV10-2 and TRBJ2-5; 8 bases agree with TRBD2. J was trimmed by 5 bases and V by 6 bases; bases with no gene match: 5. Per germline, CDR1 WSHSY and CDR2 SAAADI. This CDR3 comprises 13 residues. CDR3 amino acids: CASRSGGGETQYF. The CDR3 coding sequence is TGCGCCAGCAGGTCTGGCGGGGGGGAGACCCAGTACTTC.

To note about this clone: An end of the junction does not agree with germline; a read error may underlie this. This chain joins TRBV30 and TRBJ1-2; no reliable D call. The CDR3 has 15 amino acids. CDR1 is GTSNPN, CDR2 SVGIG, per germline (reference sequence). The CDR3 sequence: CAWSVSTETNYGCTF. In nucleotides, the CDR3 is TGTGCCTGGAGTGTCTCGACTGAAACTAACTATGGCTGCACCTTC. The full variable domain, in which reference TRBV30 and TRBJ1-2 provide the parts outside the CDR3, is SQTIHQWPATLVQPVGSPLSLECTVEGTSNPNLYWYRQAAGRGLQLLFYSVGIGQISSEVPQNLSASRPQDRQFILSSKKLLLSDSGFYLCAWSVSTETNYGCTFGSGTRLTVV.

The chain joins TRBV11-2 to TRBJ2-2; D is possibly TRBD2 (6 bases). The V end was cut by 6 bases, the J end by 1 base, with 12 bases between. The CDR3 is 15 amino acids. Germline V CDR1 and CDR2: SGHAT, FQNNGV. The CDR3 coding sequence is TGTGCCAGCAGAAGGACTATCGGGAACACCGGGGAGCTGTTTTTT. Amino acids: CASRRTIGNTGELFF.

This clone has only a few counts. V and J are TRBV7-6 and TRBJ2-2, with 7 bases lining up with TRBD2. V was clipped by 1 base and J by 2 bases; unmatched bases: 10. The CDR3 runs 18 residues. Germline CDR1 is SGHVS and CDR2 is FNYEAQ. The CDR3 is CASSLGRGREANTGELFF. DNA of the CDR3: TGTGCCAGCAGCTTAGGGAGGGGACGGGAGGCTAACACCGGGGAGCTGTTTTTT.